Listed below are T cell receptor beta chains from one sample, sequenced in a study of shared clonotypes between healthy human individuals. Only in-frame clones appear in the TCRdb table, and some are missing; sequencing was by immunoSEQ multiplex PCR. The table shows 2 million to 2.5 million clones, with approximately 94% occurring only once. What was sequenced was naive CD4+ T cells sorted from blood. These receptors all stem from a man aged 18 to 35 in good health. Each CDR3 is given with its conserved first and last residue. The D gene is left open where the match is weak. Only part of the rows carry a size: once, few, many, or a class if the clone is expanded.

>-|-|TRBV10-3|TRBJ1-1
TGTGCCATCAGTGAAGCAGCGAACACTGAAGCTTTCTTT
CAISEAANTEAFF
>-|-|TRBV27|TRBJ2-7
TGTGCCAGCAGTTTATCTGGGGGGAAATATTCCTACGAGCAGTACTTC
CASSLSGGKYSYEQYF
>-|TRBD1|TRBV5-4|TRBJ1-2
TGTGCCAGCAGCTTCCCCCCGGGACAGGGAAGATCTGACGGCTACACCTTC
CASSFPPGQGRSDGYTF
>-|-|TRBV10-3|TRBJ1-4
TGTGCCATCAGTGAGTCGGGGGGGGCTAATGAAAAACTGTTTTTT
CAISESGGANEKLFF
>-|-|TRBV6-6|TRBJ2-7
TGTGCCAGCAGTTACTCGGGGTACGGGAGCTCCTACGAGCAGTACTTC
CASSYSGYGSSYEQYF
>-|-|TRBV9|TRBJ2-7
TGTGCCAGCAGCGTAGTTCCTGGGGGATACGAGCAGTACTTC
CASSVVPGGYEQYF
>-|TRBD2|TRBV27|TRBJ2-1
TGTGCCAGCAGTTTAAGAGCGGGGGGGCAAAAGCAGTTCTTC
CASSLRAGGQKQFF
>-|TRBD2|TRBV5-1|TRBJ2-3
TGCGCCAGCAGCACTAGCGGAGTTAGCACAGATACGCAGTATTTT
CASSTSGVSTDTQYF
>-|-|TRBV4-3|TRBJ2-6
TGCGCCAGCAGCCCGACCGCCGTATCTGCTGGGGCCAACGTCCTGACTTTC
CASSPTAVSAGANVLTF
>-|-|TRBV25-1|TRBJ2-5
TGTGCCAGCAGTGAACCGGGGGTGTTCCAAGAGACCCAGTACTTC
CASSEPGVFQETQYF
>-|TRBD2|TRBV7-2|TRBJ2-5
TGTGCCAGCAGCTCGCAAGCGGGGCAAGAGACCCAGTACTTC
CASSSQAGQETQYF
>-|TRBD1|TRBV9|TRBJ1-2
TGTGCCAGCAGCACAGGGGGCACTAACTATGGCTACACCTTC
CASSTGGTNYGYTF
>-|-|TRBV7-9|TRBJ1-2
TGTGCCAGCAGCTTAGGTGTTTCCTATGGCTACACCTTC
CASSLGVSYGYTF
>-|TRBD1|TRBV4-1|TRBJ1-4
TGCGCCAGCAGCCCAATCAGGACAGGGGAGAAACTGTTTTTT
CASSPIRTGEKLFF
>-|-|TRBV19|TRBJ1-5
TGTGCCAGTAGCGGCTTAGAAGTAAATCAGCCCCAGCATTTT
CASSGLEVNQPQHF
>-|-|TRBV10-3|TRBJ2-7
TGTGCCTCGACAGGCTCCTACGAGCAGTACTTC
CASTGSYEQYF
>-|-|TRBV29-1|TRBJ2-7
TGCAGCGTTAACCTAGCAGAGGTGACCTACGAGCAGTACTTC
CSVNLAEVTYEQYF
>-|-|TRBV10-3|TRBJ1-2
TGTGCCATCAGTGCTGACAGTCAGCTCGTTAGCTACACCTTC
CAISADSQLVSYTF
>-|TRBD1|TRBV27|TRBJ1-2
TGTGCCAGCAGTTTAGACAGGGGCTCACCTCCCACTGGCTACACCTTC
CASSLDRGSPPTGYTF
>once|-|TRBV5-4|TRBJ1-1
TGTGCCAGCAGCTTGGCAGGCATCAGCACTGAAGCTTTCTTT
CASSLAGISTEAFF
>-|-|TRBV6-1|TRBJ2-5
TGTGCCAGCAGCCTCTTGGGGGTTTCCGAGACCCAGTACTTC
CASSLLGVSETQYF
>-|-|TRBV6-6|TRBJ1-5
TGTGCCAGCAGCGGAAAATCACAGGGAGGCAATCAGCCCCAGCATTTT
CASSGKSQGGNQPQHF
>-|-|TRBV30|TRBJ1-1
TGTGCCTGGAGTGGTTCGGTGGGGAGTCGGGCCACTGAAGCTTTCTTT
CAWSGSVGSRATEAFF
>-|TRBD1|TRBV5-1|TRBJ2-7
TGCGCCAGCAGCTCCCAGCAGGGGGTATACGAGCAGTACTTC
CASSSQQGVYEQYF
>-|-|TRBV9|TRBJ1-2
TGTGCCAGCAGCGTTGGGCCTGAGGCCTATGGCTACACCTTC
CASSVGPEAYGYTF
>-|TRBD2|TRBV10-1|TRBJ2-1
TGCGCCAGCAAGCCGGGACTAGCGGGAGGGCCTACGGGGAATGAGCAGTTCTTC
CASKPGLAGGPTGNEQFF
>-|-|TRBV11-2|TRBJ2-5
TGTGCCAGCAGCTTAGGGCAAGATCAGTACTTC
CASSLGQDQYF
>-|-|TRBV21-1|TRBJ2-5
TGTGCCAGCAGCCTAAGCACCCGAGCGGGGGAGACCCAGTACTTC
CASSLSTRAGETQYF
>-|TRBD2|TRBV30|TRBJ2-3
TGTGCCTGGAGCGTGGGACTAGCGGTTAGCACAGATACGCAGTATTTT
CAWSVGLAVSTDTQYF
>-|-|TRBV10-3|TRBJ1-2
TGTGCCATCAGTGATAGCTTAGGTAGGACAGACGACCGTGGCTACACCTTC
CAISDSLGRTDDRGYTF
>-|TRBD1|TRBV11-3|TRBJ2-7
TGTGCCAGCAGCTTTCAGACAGGGCCGACCTACGAGCAGTACTTC
CASSFQTGPTYEQYF
>-|TRBD1|TRBV5-1|TRBJ2-3
TGCGCCAGCAGCGCGGACAGGGATGGAGATACGCAGTATTTT
CASSADRDGDTQYF
>-|TRBD1|TRBV7-7|TRBJ2-7
TGTGCTAGCAGCCTCGACAGGGGAAGCGAGCAGTACTTC
CASSLDRGSEQYF
>-|TRBD2|TRBV7-2|TRBJ2-1
TGTGCCAGCAGCTTAGCGGGCGGGAGCACAACTGAGCAGTTCTTC
CASSLAGGSTTEQFF
>-|-|TRBV6-1|TRBJ1-1
TGTGCCAGCAGTGGGATTTGGCCCAAACAGACTGAAGCTTTCTTT
CASSGIWPKQTEAFF
>-|TRBD1|TRBV5-4|TRBJ2-1
TGTGCCAGCAGCTTGGGGGACAGAGACAATGAGCAGTTCTTC
CASSLGDRDNEQFF
>once|TRBD1|TRBV19|TRBJ1-1
TGTGCCACTACAAAGCAGGGGGCCTTAAACACTGAAGCTTTCTTT
CATTKQGALNTEAFF
>-|TRBD1|TRBV19|TRBJ1-5
TGTGCCAGTAGTACCCATCTAGGACAGGGGTTACACCAGCCCCAGCATTTT
CASSTHLGQGLHQPQHF
>once|-|TRBV5-1|TRBJ2-2
TGCGCCAGCAGCCCCCGTACCACGAACACCGGGGAGCTGTTTTTT
CASSPRTTNTGELFF
>-|TRBD1|TRBV6-5|TRBJ2-4
TGTGCCAGCAGTTCCGCGACAGGGGTAAAGCGCTTC
CASSSATGVKRF
>-|TRBD1|TRBV5-1|TRBJ2-7
TGCGCCAGCAGCTTGAACGACAGGGTCCACGAGCAGTACTTC
CASSLNDRVHEQYF
>-|-|TRBV7-2|TRBJ1-5
TGTGCCAGCAGTCCTTTTCCTCAGGGGCGAGGTAGCAATCAGCCCCAGCATTTT
CASSPFPQGRGSNQPQHF
>-|-|TRBV11-2|TRBJ2-5
TGTGCCAGCAGCCCAACCGGGGCCAAACAAGAGACCCAGTACTTC
CASSPTGAKQETQYF
>-|-|TRBV11-3|TRBJ1-1
TGTGCCAGCAGCTACCGGGACGGTGAAGCTTTCTTT
CASSYRDGEAFF
>-|-|TRBV7-9|TRBJ2-7
TGTGCCAGCAGCCATATTGGGACGTATTACGAGCAGTACTTC
CASSHIGTYYEQYF